The clone carrying this T cell receptor (beta chain) was seen many times. TCRdb re-analysed the 5' RACE reads in MiXCR, keeping a single row per CDR3 protein. Of tens of thousands of distinct CDR3 sequences in the sample, about a fifth are singletons; the top ten hold about 1.3%. The data originate from a study of HIV-infected patients and healthy controls. The germline V gene encodes CDR1 SQVTM and CDR2 ANQGSEA. The CDR3 loop spans 16 amino acids. V was pared by 6 bases and J by 1 base, with 14 bases of the junction left unmatched. The rearrangement uses TRBV29-1 and TRBJ2-7, with 8 nucleotides matching TRBD2. The sample taken for sequencing was CD4+ T cells from blood. This clonotype was sampled from a human donor in good health. The CDR3 DNA follows: TGCAGCGTGAGGGTTCGCGGGAGGCCCCTTTCCTACGAGCAGTACTTC. It yields the protein CSVRVRGRPLSYEQYF.